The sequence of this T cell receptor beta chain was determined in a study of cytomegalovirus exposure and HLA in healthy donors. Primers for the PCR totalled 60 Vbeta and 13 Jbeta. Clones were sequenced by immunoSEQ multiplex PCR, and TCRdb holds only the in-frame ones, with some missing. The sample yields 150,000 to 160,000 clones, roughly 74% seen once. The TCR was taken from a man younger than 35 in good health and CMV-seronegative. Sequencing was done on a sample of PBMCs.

The CDR3 is CSVRAGTDPGYTF. The CDR3 DNA reads as TGCAGCGTCCGTGCTGGGACAGACCCTGGCTACACCTTC. The chain couples TRBV29-1 to TRBJ1-2; 7 bases line up with TRBD1. Germline V gene sequence: CDR1 SQVTM, CDR2 ANQGSEA. The CDR3 sequence is 13 residues long. Trimming took 6 bases from V and 7 from J; bases not matched to a gene: 11.